The clone carrying this T cell receptor (beta chain) showed up just once. Its antigen is unknown. This entry is derived from a study of PD-1 blockade in classical Hodgkin lymphoma. Every patient relapsed after autologous stem cell transplantation, and brentuximab vedotin exposure varied. Complete response, partial response or progressive disease were the best responses. CDR1 MDHEN and CDR2 SYDVKM come from the germline V gene. The V and J ends lost 8 bases and 5 bases, in that order; junction bases with no gene match: 17. The CDR3 consists of 17 residues. Data came from immunoSEQ multiplex PCR; TCRdb stores just in-frame clones and leaves some out. The data show 39,000 or so clones, with about 88% seen just once and approximately 5.7% held by the top ten. Whole-study findings and limits: At baseline, newly diagnosed patients reportedly showed less TCR diversity than healthy donors. In CD4+ cells, TCR diversity went up significantly by C4D1, but in CD8+ cells it did not. Why the repertoires differ is still unclear, perhaps disease activity or prior therapy.

This sequence originates from a human donor with classical Hodgkin lymphoma. The specimen was peripheral blood mononuclear cells (PBMCs), collected before the second cycle of nivolumab. The rearrangement uses TRBV28 and TRBJ2-5; 10 nucleotides align to TRBD2. The CDR3 coding sequence is TGTGCCAGCTCCGATAGGGGTAATCAGCGGGAGGGTGAGACCCAGTACTTC. Protein product: CASSDRGNQREGETQYF. Combining the CDR3 with reference TRBV28 and TRBJ2-5 gives the whole variable domain DVKVTQSSRYLVKRTGEKVFLECVQDMDHENMFWYRQDPGLGLRLIYFSYDVKMKEKGDIPEGYSVSREKKERFSLILESASTNQTSMYLCASSDRGNQREGETQYFGPGTRLLVL.